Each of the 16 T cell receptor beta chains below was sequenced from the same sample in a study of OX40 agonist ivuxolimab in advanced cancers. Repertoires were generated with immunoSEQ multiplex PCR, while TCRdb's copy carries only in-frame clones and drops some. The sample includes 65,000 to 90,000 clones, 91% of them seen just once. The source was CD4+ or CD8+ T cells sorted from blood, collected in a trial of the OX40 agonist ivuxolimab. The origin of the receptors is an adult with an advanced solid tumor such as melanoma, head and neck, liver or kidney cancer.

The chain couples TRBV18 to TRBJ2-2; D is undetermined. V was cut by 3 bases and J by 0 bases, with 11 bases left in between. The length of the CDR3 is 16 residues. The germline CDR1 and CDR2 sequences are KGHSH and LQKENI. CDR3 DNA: TGTGCCAGCTCACCGGTTGGCGGTTCGAACACCGGGGAGCTGTTTTTT. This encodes CASSPVGGSNTGELFF.

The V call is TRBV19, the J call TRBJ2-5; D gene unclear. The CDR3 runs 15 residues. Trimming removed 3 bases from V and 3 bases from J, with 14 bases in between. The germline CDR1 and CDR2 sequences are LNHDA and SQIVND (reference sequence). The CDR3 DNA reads TGTGCCAGTAGTATGGGTTACGGTCAGGAAGAGACCCAGTACTTC. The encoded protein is CASSMGYGQEETQYF.

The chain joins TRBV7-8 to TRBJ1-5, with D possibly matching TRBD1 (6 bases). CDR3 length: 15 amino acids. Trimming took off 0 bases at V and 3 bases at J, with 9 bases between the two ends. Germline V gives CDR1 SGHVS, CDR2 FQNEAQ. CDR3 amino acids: CASSLAGHLNQPQHF. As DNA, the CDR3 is TGTGCCAGCAGCTTAGCGGGACACCTCAATCAGCCCCAGCATTTT.

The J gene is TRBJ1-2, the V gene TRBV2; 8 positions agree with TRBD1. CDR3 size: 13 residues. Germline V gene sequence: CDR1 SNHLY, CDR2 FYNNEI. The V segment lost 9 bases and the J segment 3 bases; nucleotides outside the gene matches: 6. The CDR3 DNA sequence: TGTGCCAGGAGGACAGGGACGGACTATGGCTACACCTTC. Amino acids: CARRTGTDYGYTF.

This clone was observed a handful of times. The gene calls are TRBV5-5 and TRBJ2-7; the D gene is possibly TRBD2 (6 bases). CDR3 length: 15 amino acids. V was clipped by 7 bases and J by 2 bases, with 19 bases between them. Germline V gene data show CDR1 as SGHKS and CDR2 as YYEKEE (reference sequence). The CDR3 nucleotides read TGTGCCAGCTCAACTTCGGGACTGGCCCCCTACGAGCAGTACTTC. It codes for CASSTSGLAPYEQYF.

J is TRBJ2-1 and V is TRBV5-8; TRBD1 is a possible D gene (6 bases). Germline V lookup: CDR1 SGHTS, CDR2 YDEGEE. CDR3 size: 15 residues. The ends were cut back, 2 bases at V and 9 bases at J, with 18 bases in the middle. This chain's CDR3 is CASSFRQGKAGEQFF. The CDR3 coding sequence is TGTGCCAGCAGCTTTCGGCAGGGGAAGGCGGGTGAGCAGTTCTTC.

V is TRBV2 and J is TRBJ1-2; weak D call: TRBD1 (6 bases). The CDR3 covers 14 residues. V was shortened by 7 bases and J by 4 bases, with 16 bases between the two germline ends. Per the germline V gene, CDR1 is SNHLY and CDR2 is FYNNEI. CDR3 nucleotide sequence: TGTGCCAGCATGACAGGTCTGTTGGGCTATGGCTACACCTTC. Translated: CASMTGLLGYGYTF.

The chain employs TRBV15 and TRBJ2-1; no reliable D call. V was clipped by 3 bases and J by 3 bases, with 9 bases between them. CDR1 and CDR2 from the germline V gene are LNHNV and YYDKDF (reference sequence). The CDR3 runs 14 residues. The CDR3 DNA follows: TGTGCCACCAGCAGCGTCACCTACTACAATGAGCAGTTCTTC. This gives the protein CATSSVTYYNEQFF.

The CDR3 reads CASSPRGRVLSTEAFF. The CDR3 DNA reads as TGTGCCAGCAGCCCTAGGGGGCGAGTACTGTCCACTGAAGCTTTCTTT. The V gene is TRBV28, the J gene TRBJ1-1; 7 bases are a match to TRBD1. Trimming removed 6 bases from V and 4 bases from J; junction bases left unmatched: 14. This CDR3 is built from 16 residues. Germline CDR1 is MDHEN and CDR2 is SYDVKM.

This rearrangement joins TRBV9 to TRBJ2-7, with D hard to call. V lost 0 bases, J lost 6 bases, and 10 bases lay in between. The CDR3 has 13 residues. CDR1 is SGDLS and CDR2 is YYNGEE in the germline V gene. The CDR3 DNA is TGTGCCAGCAGCGTAGAATCCCCTGGCGAGCAGTACTTC. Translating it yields CASSVESPGEQYF.

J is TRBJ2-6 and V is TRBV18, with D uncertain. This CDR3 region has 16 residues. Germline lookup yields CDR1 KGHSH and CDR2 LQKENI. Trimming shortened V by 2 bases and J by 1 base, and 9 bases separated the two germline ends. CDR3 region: CASSPEVGSGANVLTF. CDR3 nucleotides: TGTGCCAGCTCACCAGAGGTGGGGTCTGGGGCCAACGTCCTGACTTTC. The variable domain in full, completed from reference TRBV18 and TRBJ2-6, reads NAGVMQNPRHLVRRRGQEARLRCSPMKGHSHVYWYRQLPEEGLKFMVYLQKENIIDESGMPKERFSAEFPKEGPSILRIQQVVRGDSAAYFCASSPEVGSGANVLTFGAGSRLTVL.

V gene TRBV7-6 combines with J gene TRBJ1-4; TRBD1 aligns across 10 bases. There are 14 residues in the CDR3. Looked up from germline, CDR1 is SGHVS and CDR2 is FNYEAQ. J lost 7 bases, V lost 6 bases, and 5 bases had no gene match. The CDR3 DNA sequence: TGTGCCAGCAGAGGGGACAGGGGAGGTGAAAAACTGTTTTTT. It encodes CASRGDRGGEKLFF. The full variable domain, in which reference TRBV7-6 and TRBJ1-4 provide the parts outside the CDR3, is GAGVSQSPRYKVTKRGQDVALRCDPISGHVSLYWYRQALGQGPEFLTYFNYEAQQDKSGLPNDRFSAERPEGSISTLTIQRTEQRDSAMYRCASRGDRGGEKLFFGSGTQLSVL.

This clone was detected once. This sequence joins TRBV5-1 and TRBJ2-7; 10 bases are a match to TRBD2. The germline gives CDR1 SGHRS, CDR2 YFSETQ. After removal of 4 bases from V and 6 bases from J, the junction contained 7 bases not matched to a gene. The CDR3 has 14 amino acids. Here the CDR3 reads CASSETSGLGEQYF. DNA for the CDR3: TGCGCCAGCAGCGAGACTAGCGGGTTGGGCGAGCAGTACTTC.

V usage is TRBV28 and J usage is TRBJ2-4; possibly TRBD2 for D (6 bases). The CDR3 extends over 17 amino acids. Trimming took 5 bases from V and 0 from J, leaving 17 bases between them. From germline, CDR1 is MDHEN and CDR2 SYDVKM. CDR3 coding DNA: TGTGCCAGCAGTCTTCGAAAAGCGGGCTTAGCCAAAAACATTCAGTACTTC. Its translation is CASSLRKAGLAKNIQYF.

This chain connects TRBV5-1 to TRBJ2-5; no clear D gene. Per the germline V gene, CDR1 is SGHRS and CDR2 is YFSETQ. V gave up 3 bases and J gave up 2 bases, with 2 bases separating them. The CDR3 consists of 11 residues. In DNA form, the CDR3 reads TGCGCCAGCAGCTCTCAAGAGACCCAGTACTTC. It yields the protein CASSSQETQYF. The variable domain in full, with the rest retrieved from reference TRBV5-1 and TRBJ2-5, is KAGVTQTPRYLIKTRGQQVTLSCSPISGHRSVSWYQQTPGQGLQFLFEYFSETQRNKGNFPGRFSGRQFSNSRSEMNVSTLELGDSALYLCASSSQETQYFGPGTRLLVL.

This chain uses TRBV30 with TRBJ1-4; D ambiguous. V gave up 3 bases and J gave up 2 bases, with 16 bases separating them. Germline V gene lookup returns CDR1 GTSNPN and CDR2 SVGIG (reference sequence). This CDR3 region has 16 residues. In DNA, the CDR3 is TGTGCCTGGAGACCCCTTAGCTGGATTACTAATGAAAAACTGTTTTTT. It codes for CAWRPLSWITNEKLFF.